The rows below give T cell receptor beta chains drawn from one sample of a study of T cells expressing NK-cell markers. TCRdb re-called the 5' RACE reads and catalogs CDR3 proteins one per entry, DNA excluded. Here the sample table reports 350,000 to 400,000 distinct CDR3 sequences. The sample consisted of blood T cells: a sorted CD56 or NKG2C T cell subset, CD4+ or CD8+ T cells, or bulk PBMC T cells (not recorded which). The source is a woman aged 45-60 years in good health. CDR3s include the opening cysteine and the closing phenylalanine or tryptophan.

V gene	J gene	CDR3 protein
TRBV30	TRBJ1-1	CARTRLREAFF
TRBV11-3	TRBJ2-3	CASSLDLQREFIPDTQYF
TRBV3-1	TRBJ2-3	CASSQETRKGDTQYF
TRBV10-3	TRBJ2-6	CAISESTGLSGANVLTF
TRBV4-1	TRBJ1-5	CASSQVGGNQPQHF
TRBV7-9	TRBJ2-3	CASSYDSKVPDTQYF
TRBV29-1	TRBJ1-1	CSVDFVQNTEAFF
TRBV5-1	TRBJ2-3	CASNDGADTDTQYF
TRBV5-1	TRBJ2-1	CASRLAGGLVWEHNEQFF
TRBV6-6	TRBJ2-3	CASSPRTKGGTDTQYF
TRBV3-1	TRBJ2-1	CASSQDLGLPAYNEQFF
TRBV2	TRBJ2-5	CASTRAGVRETQYF
TRBV7-9	TRBJ1-1	CASSKGEFAEAFF